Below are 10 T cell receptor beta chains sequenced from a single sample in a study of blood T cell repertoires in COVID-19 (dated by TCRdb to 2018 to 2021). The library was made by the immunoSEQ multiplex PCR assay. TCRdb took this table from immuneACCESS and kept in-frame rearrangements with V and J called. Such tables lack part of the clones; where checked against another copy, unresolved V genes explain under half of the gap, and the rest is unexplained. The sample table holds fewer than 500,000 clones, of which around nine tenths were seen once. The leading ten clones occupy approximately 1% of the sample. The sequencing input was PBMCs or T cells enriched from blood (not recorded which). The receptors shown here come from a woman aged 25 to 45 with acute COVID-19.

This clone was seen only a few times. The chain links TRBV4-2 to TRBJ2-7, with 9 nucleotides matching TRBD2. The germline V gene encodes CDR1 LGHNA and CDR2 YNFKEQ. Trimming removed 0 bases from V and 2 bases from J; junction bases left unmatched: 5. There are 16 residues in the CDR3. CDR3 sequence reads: CASSQDQGGGAYEQYF. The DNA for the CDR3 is TGTGCCAGCAGCCAAGATCAAGGCGGGGGGGCCTACGAGCAGTACTTC.

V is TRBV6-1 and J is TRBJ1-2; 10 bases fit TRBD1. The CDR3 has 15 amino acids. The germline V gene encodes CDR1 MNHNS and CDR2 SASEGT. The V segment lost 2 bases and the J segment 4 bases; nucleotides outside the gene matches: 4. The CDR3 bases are TGTGCCAGCAGTGAACTTGGGACAGGGGTCTATGGCTACACCTTC. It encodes CASSELGTGVYGYTF.

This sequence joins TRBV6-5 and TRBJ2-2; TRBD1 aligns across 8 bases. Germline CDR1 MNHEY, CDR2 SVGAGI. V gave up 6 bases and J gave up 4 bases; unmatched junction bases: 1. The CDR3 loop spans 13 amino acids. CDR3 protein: CASRQGGTGELFF. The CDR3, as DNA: TGTGCCAGCAGACAGGGGGGCACCGGGGAGCTGTTTTTT.

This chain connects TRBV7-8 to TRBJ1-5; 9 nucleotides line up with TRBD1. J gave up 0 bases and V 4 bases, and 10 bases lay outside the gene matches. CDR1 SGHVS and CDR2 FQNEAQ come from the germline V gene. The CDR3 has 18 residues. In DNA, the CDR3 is TGTGCCAGCAGCTCCGGTCCCGGGACAGGGAATAGCAATCAGCCCCAGCATTTT. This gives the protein CASSSGPGTGNSNQPQHF.

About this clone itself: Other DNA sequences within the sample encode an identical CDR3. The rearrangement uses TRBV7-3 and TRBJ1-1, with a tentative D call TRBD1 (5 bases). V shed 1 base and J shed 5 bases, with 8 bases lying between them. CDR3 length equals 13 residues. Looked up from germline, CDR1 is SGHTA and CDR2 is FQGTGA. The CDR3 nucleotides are TGTGCCAGCAGCTTAAGGACACTAACTGAAGCTTTCTTT. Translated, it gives CASSLRTLTEAFF.

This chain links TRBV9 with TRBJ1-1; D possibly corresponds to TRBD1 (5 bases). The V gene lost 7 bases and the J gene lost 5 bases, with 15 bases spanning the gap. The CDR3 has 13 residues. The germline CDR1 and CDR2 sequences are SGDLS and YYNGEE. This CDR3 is CASGRDPGTEAFF. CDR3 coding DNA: TGTGCCAGCGGGCGGGACCCCGGAACTGAAGCTTTCTTT.

The CDR3 sequence is CASSPPGQGHEQYF. For the CDR3, the DNA is TGTGCCAGCAGTCCCCCGGGACAGGGCCACGAGCAGTACTTC. This chain links TRBV27 with TRBJ2-7, with TRBD1 identical over 9 bases. Germline CDR1 and CDR2: MNHEY and SMNVEV (reference sequence). The length of the CDR3 is 14 residues. After removal of 5 bases from V and 5 bases from J, the junction contained 7 bases not matched to a gene.

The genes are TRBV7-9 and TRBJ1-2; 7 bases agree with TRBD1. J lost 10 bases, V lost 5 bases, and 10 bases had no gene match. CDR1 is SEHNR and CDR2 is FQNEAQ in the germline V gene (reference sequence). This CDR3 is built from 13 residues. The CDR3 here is CASSLTGQAAYTF. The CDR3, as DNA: TGTGCCAGCAGCCTAACCGGACAGGCGGCCTACACCTTC.

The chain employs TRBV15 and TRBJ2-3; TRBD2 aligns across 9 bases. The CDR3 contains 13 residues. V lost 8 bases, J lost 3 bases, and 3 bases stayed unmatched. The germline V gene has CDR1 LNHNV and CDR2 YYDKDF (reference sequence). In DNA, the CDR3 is TGTGCCACCGGTCTAGCGGGGACAGATACGCAGTATTTT. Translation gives CATGLAGTDTQYF.

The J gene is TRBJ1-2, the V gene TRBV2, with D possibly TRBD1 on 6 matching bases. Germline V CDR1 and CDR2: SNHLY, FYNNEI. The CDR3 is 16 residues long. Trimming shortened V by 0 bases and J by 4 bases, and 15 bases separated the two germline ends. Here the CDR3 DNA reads TGTGCCAGCAGTGAAGCGAGGGGGAATCTCGCCTATGGCTACACCTTC. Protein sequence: CASSEARGNLAYGYTF.